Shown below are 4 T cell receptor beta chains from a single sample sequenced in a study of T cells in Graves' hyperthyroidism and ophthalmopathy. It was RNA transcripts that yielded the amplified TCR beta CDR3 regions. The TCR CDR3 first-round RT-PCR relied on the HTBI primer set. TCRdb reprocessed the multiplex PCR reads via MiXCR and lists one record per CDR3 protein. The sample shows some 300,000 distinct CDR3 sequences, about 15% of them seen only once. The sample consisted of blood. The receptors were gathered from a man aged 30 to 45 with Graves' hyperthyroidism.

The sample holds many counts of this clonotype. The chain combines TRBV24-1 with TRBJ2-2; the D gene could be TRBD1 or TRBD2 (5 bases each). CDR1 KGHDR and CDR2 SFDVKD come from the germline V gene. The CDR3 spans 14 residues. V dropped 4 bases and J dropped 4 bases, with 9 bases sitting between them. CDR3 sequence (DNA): TGTGCCACCAGTGACTACGGGACCACCGGGGAGCTGTTTTTT. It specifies CATSDYGTTGELFF.

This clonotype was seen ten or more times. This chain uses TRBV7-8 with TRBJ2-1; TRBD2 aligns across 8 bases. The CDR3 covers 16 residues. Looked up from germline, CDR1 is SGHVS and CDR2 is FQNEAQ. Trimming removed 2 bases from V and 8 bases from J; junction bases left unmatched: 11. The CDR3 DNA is TGTGCCAGCAGCTTAAGTGGCGGGAGGATTGGGGATGAGCAGTTCTTC. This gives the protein CASSLSGGRIGDEQFF.

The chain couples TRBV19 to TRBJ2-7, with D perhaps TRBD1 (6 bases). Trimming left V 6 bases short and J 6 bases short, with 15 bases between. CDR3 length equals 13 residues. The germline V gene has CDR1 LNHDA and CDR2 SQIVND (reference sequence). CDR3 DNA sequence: TGTGCCAGTAGACAGGGCCTTACAGCCGAGCAGTACTTC. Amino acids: CASRQGLTAEQYF.

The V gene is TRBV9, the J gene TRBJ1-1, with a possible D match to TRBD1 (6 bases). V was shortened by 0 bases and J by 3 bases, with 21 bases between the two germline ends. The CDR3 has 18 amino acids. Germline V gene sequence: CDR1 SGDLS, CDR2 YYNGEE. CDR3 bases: TGTGCCAGCAGCGTAGAGGTTTCTTGGGAAGGGGGGGACACTGAAGCTTTCTTT. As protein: CASSVEVSWEGGDTEAFF.